The rows below give T cell receptor beta chains drawn from one sample of a study of OX40 agonist ivuxolimab in advanced cancers. The table came from immunoSEQ multiplex PCR; TCRdb's copy has only in-frame clones and leaves some out. The repertoire consists of tens of thousands of clones, with roughly 84% occurring once and the leading ten covering roughly 0.8%. This specimen was CD4+ or CD8+ T cells sorted from blood, taken in a trial of the OX40 agonist ivuxolimab. The receptors originated from an adult with an advanced solid tumor such as melanoma, head and neck, liver or kidney cancer. The CDR3 runs from the conserved cysteine through the conserved F or W. A D gene is named only where the DNA matches it firmly. Part of the rows lack a size; the others show once, few, many or a class for expanded clones.

CDR3nt	CDR3aa	j_gene	v_gene	abundance	d_gene
TGTGCCAGCAGCCCATTCTACGAGCAGTACTTC	CASSPFYEQYF	TRBJ2-7	TRBV7-6	NA	NA
TGTGCTAGTGGTTTGGTACGACTAGCGGGAGGGCCTTGGGGCAATGAGCAGTTCTTC	CASGLVRLAGGPWGNEQFF	TRBJ2-1	TRBV12-5	NA	TRBD2
TGTGCCAGCAGCTTCGGAGGGGGCACTGAAGCTTTCTTT	CASSFGGGTEAFF	TRBJ1-1	TRBV11-2	NA	NA
TGTGCCAGCAGCTTAGATTCTGGCAGCTCCTACGAGCAGTACTTC	CASSLDSGSSYEQYF	TRBJ2-7	TRBV7-2	NA	NA
TGCGCCAGCAGCCAAGAATCACGGCAGGCAAGCTCCTATAATTCACCCCTCCACTTT	CASSQESRQASSYNSPLHF	TRBJ1-6	TRBV4-3	NA	NA
TGTGCCAGCAGCTTGGGAGGAGCGGGGGGGTGGAATGAGCAGTTCTTC	CASSLGGAGGWNEQFF	TRBJ2-1	TRBV5-4	once	TRBD2
TGTGCCAGCAGCCAACAACCGGGAGCACCCCTCCACTTT	CASSQQPGAPLHF	TRBJ1-6	TRBV7-9	NA	NA
TGTGCCAGCAGTCCAAGCAGGGTCTCTAACTATGGCTACACCTTC	CASSPSRVSNYGYTF	TRBJ1-2	TRBV27	NA	NA
TGCGCCAGCACTGTAGCGGGAGGGGTTGCTGGGGCCAACGTCCTGACTTTC	CASTVAGGVAGANVLTF	TRBJ2-6	TRBV5-1	NA	TRBD2
TGTGCCAGTCCGCAGGGGCCTACAGCAAGGGGCTACACCTTC	CASPQGPTARGYTF	TRBJ1-2	TRBV2	few	NA
TGTGCTAGTGGTCGGGACCATCACAATGAGCAGTTCTTC	CASGRDHHNEQFF	TRBJ2-1	TRBV12-5	NA	NA
TGTGCCAGCAGCTCACCGCCCGCGGTGGGCAGTAAGTTCTTC	CASSSPPAVGSKFF	TRBJ2-1	TRBV5-4	NA	NA
TGCGCCAGCAGCCCCAGGGCGGGACAGGGAGATTCACCCCTCCACTTT	CASSPRAGQGDSPLHF	TRBJ1-6	TRBV5-1	NA	TRBD1
TGTGCCAGCTCACCAACAGGGGTAAGCGAGCAGTACTTC	CASSPTGVSEQYF	TRBJ2-7	TRBV18	NA	TRBD1
TGTGCCAGCAGTCGGACATTGCGGGGCACTGAAGCTTTCTTT	CASSRTLRGTEAFF	TRBJ1-1	TRBV2	NA	NA
TGTGCCAGCAGCCCCCGGGGGAGAGGGGGTTACGAGCAGTACTTC	CASSPRGRGGYEQYF	TRBJ2-7	TRBV9	NA	NA
TGTGCCAGCAGCCAAGGGCAGCGAGAGACCCAGTACTTC	CASSQGQRETQYF	TRBJ2-5	TRBV4-2	NA	NA
TGTGCCAGCAGTTTGGTCAGGTCCAATCAGCCCCAGCATTTT	CASSLVRSNQPQHF	TRBJ1-5	TRBV28	NA	NA
TGTGCCAGCAGCTTAATCGCCTCCAGCTCCTACAATGAGCAGTTCTTC	CASSLIASSSYNEQFF	TRBJ2-1	TRBV7-3	NA	NA
TGTGCCAGCAGTTTTTCCGGGATGGGTAAATCGGATACGCAGTATTTT	CASSFSGMGKSDTQYF	TRBJ2-3	TRBV28	NA	NA
TGTGCCAGCAGCCTGTCCCGGGGCCATGGCTACACCTTC	CASSLSRGHGYTF	TRBJ1-2	TRBV4-2	NA	NA
TGCAGCGTTGTGCTGAGTGCGGAGCAGTTCTTC	CSVVLSAEQFF	TRBJ2-1	TRBV29-1	NA	NA
TGTGCCAGCAGCCGGAACAGGGGGGTCAATGAGCAGTTCTTC	CASSRNRGVNEQFF	TRBJ2-1	TRBV7-8	NA	TRBD1
TGTGCCTGGACCACGCAGGGGGCGCGCGGTGAAGCTTTCTTT	CAWTTQGARGEAFF	TRBJ1-1	TRBV30	few	TRBD1
TGTGCCAGTAGTATTCCAGGGTGGGAGCCCCAGCATTTT	CASSIPGWEPQHF	TRBJ1-5	TRBV19	few	NA
TGTGCCAGCAGCCCCTCAGCGGGAAGCACAGATACGCAGTATTTT	CASSPSAGSTDTQYF	TRBJ2-3	TRBV4-2	NA	TRBD2